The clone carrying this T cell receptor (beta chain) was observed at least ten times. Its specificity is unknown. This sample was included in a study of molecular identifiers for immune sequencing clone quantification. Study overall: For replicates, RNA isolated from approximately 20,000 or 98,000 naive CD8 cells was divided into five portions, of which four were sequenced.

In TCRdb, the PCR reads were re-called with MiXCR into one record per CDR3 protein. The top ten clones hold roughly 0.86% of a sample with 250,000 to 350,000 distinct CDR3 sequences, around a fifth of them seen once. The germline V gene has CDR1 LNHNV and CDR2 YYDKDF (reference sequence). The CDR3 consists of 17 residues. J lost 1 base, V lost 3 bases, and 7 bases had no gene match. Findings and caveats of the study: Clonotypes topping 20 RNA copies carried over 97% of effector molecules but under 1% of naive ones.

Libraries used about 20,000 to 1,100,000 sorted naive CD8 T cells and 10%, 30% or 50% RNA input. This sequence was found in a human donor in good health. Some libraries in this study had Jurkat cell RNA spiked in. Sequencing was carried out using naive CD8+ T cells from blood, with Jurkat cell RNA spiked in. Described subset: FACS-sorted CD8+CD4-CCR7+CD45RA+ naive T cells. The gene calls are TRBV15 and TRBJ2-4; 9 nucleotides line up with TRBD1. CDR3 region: CATSSSNRGLAKNIQYF. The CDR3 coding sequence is TGTGCCACCAGCAGCTCTAACAGGGGGCTCGCCAAAAACATTCAGTACTTC.